Sequencing of this T cell receptor beta chain was carried out in a study of blood T cell repertoires in COVID-19. Study-level background: Whether acute or convalescent, the COVID-19 samples came from the United States, Italy and Spain. T cells, B-cell-depleted T cells, or PBMCs provided the cDNA or gDNA that served as material.

Germline assignment: CDR1 MDHEN and CDR2 SYDVKM. This CDR3 has 18 residues. V was pared by 5 bases and J by 0 bases, with 10 bases of the junction left unmatched. Source study methods: Reference gene primers were amplified, and this amplification served to estimate nucleated cell counts. The repertoire was sequenced with immunoSEQ multiplex PCR; TCRdb's copy has only in-frame clones and lacks some. V, J and clone size reflect that table, while D and trimming were determined from the DNA. The data contain about 280,000 clones, around 88% of them singletons. The sample taken for sequencing was peripheral blood. This receptor was identified in a woman aged 25 to 39 who had recovered from COVID-19. V gene TRBV28 combines with J gene TRBJ2-6, with 7 bases lining up with TRBD2. In DNA, the CDR3 is TGTGCCAGCAGTGAAATAGCGGGTGGGAGCTCTGGGGCCAACGTCCTGACTTTC. Its protein is CASSEIAGGSSGANVLTF.